Sequencing of this T cell receptor beta chain was carried out in a study of blood T cell repertoires in COVID-19. Study in general: Sites in the United States, Italy and Spain provided acute and convalescent COVID-19 samples. Sources were T cells, B-cell-depleted T cells, or PBMCs; the material itself was cDNA or gDNA.

As processed by the authors: Estimated nucleated cell counts came from reference gene primer amplification. Using immunoSEQ multiplex PCR, the repertoire was profiled, and TCRdb retains in-frame clones only, with some absent. V, J and clone size are taken as reported in that table, and D and trimming were inferred from the DNA itself. This table has about 270,000 clones, around 90% appearing once. The V gene's germline CDR1 is SGHRS and CDR2 YFSETQ. Trimming at V came to 9 bases and at J to 4 bases, leaving 10 bases not matched to a gene. CDR3 length equals 15 residues. This TCR derives from a man aged 50-60 years with acute or convalescent COVID-19. This chain uses TRBV5-1 with TRBJ2-1; 10 bases are a match to TRBD1. Sequencing input: peripheral blood. The CDR3 DNA follows: TGCGCCACCAAAACCGGACAGGGGGGGTACAATGAGCAGTTCTTC. This sequence encodes CATKTGQGGYNEQFF.